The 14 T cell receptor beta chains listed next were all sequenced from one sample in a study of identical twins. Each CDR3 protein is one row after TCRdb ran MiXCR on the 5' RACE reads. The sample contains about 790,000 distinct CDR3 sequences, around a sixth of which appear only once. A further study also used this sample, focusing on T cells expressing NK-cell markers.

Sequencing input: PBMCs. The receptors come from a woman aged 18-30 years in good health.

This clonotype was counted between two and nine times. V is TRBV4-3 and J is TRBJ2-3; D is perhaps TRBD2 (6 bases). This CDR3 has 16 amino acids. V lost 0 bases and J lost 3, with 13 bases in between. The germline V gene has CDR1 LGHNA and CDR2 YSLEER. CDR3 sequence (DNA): TGCGCCAGCAGCCAAGAAGTGGCCAGCGGGACAGATACGCAGTATTTT. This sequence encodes CASSQEVASGTDTQYF.

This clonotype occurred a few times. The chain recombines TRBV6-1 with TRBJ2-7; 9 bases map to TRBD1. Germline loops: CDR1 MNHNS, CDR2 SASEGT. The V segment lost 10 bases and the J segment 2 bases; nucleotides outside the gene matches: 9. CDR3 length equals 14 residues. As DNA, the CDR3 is TGTGCCAACTCCCTCGACAGGGGGACCTACGAGCAGTACTTC. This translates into CANSLDRGTYEQYF.

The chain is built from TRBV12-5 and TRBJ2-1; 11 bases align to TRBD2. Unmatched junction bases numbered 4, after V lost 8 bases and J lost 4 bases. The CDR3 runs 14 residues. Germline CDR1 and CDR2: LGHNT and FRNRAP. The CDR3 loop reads CASQGLAVYNEQFF. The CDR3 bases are TGTGCTAGTCAGGGACTAGCGGTTTACAATGAGCAGTTCTTC.

The CDR3 protein is CASSLAVGTLEEQFF. The CDR3 coding sequence is TGCGCCAGCAGCTTGGCCGTTGGGACCCTGGAGGAGCAGTTCTTC. The gene calls are TRBV5-1 and TRBJ2-1; D is tentatively TRBD1 or TRBD2 (5 bases each). This CDR3 comprises 15 residues. Per the germline V gene, CDR1 is SGHRS and CDR2 is YFSETQ. V lost 0 bases to trimming and J lost 10 bases, with 17 bases between them.

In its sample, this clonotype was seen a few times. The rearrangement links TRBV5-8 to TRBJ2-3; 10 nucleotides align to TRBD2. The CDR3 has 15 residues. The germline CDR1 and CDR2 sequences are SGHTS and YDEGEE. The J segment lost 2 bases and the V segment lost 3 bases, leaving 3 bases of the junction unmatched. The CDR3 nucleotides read TGTGCCAGCAGCTCGGGGACTAGCGCCACAGATACGCAGTATTTT. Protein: CASSSGTSATDTQYF.

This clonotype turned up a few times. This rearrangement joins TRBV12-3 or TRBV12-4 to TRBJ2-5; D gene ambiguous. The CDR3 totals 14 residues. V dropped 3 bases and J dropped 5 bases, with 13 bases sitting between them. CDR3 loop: CASSLVGVRETQYF. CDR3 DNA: TGTGCCAGCAGTTTGGTTGGAGTCCGGGAGACCCAGTACTTC.

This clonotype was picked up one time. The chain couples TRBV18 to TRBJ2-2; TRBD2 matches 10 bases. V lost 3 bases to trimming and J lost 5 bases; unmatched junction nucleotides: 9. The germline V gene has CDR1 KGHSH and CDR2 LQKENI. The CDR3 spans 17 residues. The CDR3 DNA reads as TGTGCCAGCTCACCGAATCTAGCGGGAGTCGGAACCGGGGAGCTGTTTTTT. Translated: CASSPNLAGVGTGELFF.

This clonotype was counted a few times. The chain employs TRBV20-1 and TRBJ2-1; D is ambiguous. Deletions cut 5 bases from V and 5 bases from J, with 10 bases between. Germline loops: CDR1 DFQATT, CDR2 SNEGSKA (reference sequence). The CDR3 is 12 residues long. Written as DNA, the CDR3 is TGCAGTGCTGCGGCAGCCCACAATGAGCAGTTCTTC. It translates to CSAAAAHNEQFF.

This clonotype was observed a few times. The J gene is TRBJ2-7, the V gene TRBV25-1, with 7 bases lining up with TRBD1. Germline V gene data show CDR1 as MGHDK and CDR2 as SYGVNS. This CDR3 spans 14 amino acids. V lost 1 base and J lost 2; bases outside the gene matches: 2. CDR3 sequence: CASSEWDRPYEQYF. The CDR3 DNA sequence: TGTGCCAGCAGTGAATGGGACAGACCCTACGAGCAGTACTTC.

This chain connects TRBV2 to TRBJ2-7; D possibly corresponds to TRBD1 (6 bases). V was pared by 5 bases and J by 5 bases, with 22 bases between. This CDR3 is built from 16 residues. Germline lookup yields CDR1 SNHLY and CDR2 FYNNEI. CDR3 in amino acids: CASSRRLVQGSNEQYF. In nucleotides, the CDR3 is TGTGCCAGCAGTCGCCGGTTGGTGCAGGGGAGTAACGAGCAGTACTTC.

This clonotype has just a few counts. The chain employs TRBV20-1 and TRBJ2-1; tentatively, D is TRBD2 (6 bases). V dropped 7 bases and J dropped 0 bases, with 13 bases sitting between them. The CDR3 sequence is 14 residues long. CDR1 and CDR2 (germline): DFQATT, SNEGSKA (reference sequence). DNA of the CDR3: TGCAGTGTTTGGGCGGGGACCTCCTACAATGAGCAGTTCTTC. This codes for CSVWAGTSYNEQFF.

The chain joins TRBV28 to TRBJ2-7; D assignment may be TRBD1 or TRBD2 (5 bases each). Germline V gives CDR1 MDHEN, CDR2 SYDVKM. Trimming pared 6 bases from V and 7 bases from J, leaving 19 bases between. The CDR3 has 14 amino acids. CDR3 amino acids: CASRETRDPSEQYF. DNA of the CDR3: TGTGCCAGCAGGGAGACAAGGGACCCCTCGGAGCAGTACTTC. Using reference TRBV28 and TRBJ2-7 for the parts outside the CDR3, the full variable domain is DVKVTQSSRYLVKRTGEKVFLECVQDMDHENMFWYRQDPGLGLRLIYFSYDVKMKEKGDIPEGYSVSREKKERFSLILESASTNQTSMYLCASRETRDPSEQYFGPGTRLTVT.

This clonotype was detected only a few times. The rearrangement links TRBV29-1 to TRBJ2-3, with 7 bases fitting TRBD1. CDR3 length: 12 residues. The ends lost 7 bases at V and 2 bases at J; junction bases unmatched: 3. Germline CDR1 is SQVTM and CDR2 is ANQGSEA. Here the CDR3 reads CSETGLTDTQYF. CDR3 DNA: TGCAGCGAGACAGGGCTCACAGATACGCAGTATTTT.

The CDR3 loop reads CSVEEGSGYEQYF. DNA for the CDR3: TGCAGCGTTGAAGAGGGGTCGGGCTACGAGCAGTACTTC. The genes are TRBV29-1 and TRBJ2-7; D remains ambiguous. Trimming cost V 0 bases and J 3 bases, with 9 bases left between them. The CDR3 extends over 13 amino acids. Germline loops: CDR1 SQVTM, CDR2 ANQGSEA.